Presented here are 17 T cell receptor beta chains from one specimen sequenced in a study of blood T cells in healthy people across ages. Through a sample-barcoded 5' primer and a J-beta primer mix, a second PCR was run for 7 to 11 cycles. TCRdb processed the 5' RACE reads anew with MiXCR; each CDR3 protein has one entry. The sample has about a million distinct CDR3 sequences, 45% to 50% seen once. The sample was blood. The receptor source for this set is a man between 25 and 39 years old in good health.

With respect to this clonotype: The junction departs from the called germline gene at one end, perhaps through a read error. The chain joins TRBV27 to TRBJ2-3, with 7 bases aligning to TRBD1. Per germline, CDR1 MNHEY and CDR2 SMNVEV (reference sequence). The CDR3 is 14 amino acids. The CDR3 here is CAGSEDRDADTQYF. In nucleotides, the CDR3 is TGTGCCGGCAGTGAAGACAGGGATGCGGATACGCAGTATTTT.

The table lists this clonotype with a few counts. The chain has TRBV12-5 and TRBJ2-7; D is ambiguous. The V end was cut by 4 bases, the J end by 3 bases, with 13 bases between. The V gene's germline CDR1 is LGHNT and CDR2 FRNRAP. CDR3 length equals 14 residues. The chain's CDR3 is CASGSRNRSYEQYF. The CDR3, as DNA: TGTGCTAGTGGTTCCCGAAACAGAAGCTACGAGCAGTACTTC.

The rearrangement joins TRBV20-1 to TRBJ2-7, with D possibly being TRBD1 or TRBD2 (5 bases each). This CDR3 is 13 amino acids long. Germline V gives CDR1 DFQATT, CDR2 SNEGSKA (reference sequence). Trimming removed 4 bases at V and 7 bases at J, with 17 bases between. CDR3: CSAIGGSRLEQYF. DNA of the CDR3: TGCAGTGCTATTGGGGGATCCCGGTTGGAGCAGTACTTC.

The table lists this clonotype with a few counts. This chain links TRBV29-1 with TRBJ2-1; D ambiguous. The CDR3 totals 14 residues. CDR1 and CDR2 (germline): SQVTM, ANQGSEA. V dropped 4 bases and J dropped 5 bases, with 15 bases sitting between them. The CDR3 DNA reads TGCAGCGTTGGTGTCCTTGCTAGTAACAATGAGCAGTTCTTC. Its translation: CSVGVLASNNEQFF.

V gene TRBV20-1 combines with J gene TRBJ2-7; TRBD1 or TRBD2 may be the D gene (6 bases each). Trimming removed 2 bases at V and 2 bases at J, with 13 bases between. The CDR3 spans 14 residues. Germline CDR1 is DFQATT and CDR2 is SNEGSKA (reference sequence). CDR3 region: CSARSWRGAYEQYF. The CDR3 DNA is TGCAGTGCTAGATCCTGGAGGGGGGCCTACGAGCAGTACTTC.

This chain links TRBV28 with TRBJ2-5; D unresolved. The CDR3 totals 15 residues. CDR1 is MDHEN, CDR2 SYDVKM, per germline. Trimming removed 3 bases at V and 4 bases at J, with 15 bases between. The CDR3 spells CASSFPEVVRETQYF. DNA for the CDR3: TGTGCCAGCAGTTTCCCCGAGGTGGTGAGAGAGACCCAGTACTTC.

Comment on this clonotype: Germline and junction disagree at one end, which may indicate a read error. The chain recombines TRBV6-5 with TRBJ1-6; D is possibly TRBD1 (6 bases). The CDR3 contains 14 residues. Per germline, CDR1 MNHEY and CDR2 SVGAGI. DNA of the CDR3: TGCGCCAGCAGTCCCGACAGGCTGAATTCACCCCTCCACTTT. Protein: CASSPDRLNSPLHF.

The chain employs TRBV11-1 and TRBJ1-1; 10 bases match TRBD1. The CDR3 extends over 14 amino acids. Germline CDR1 reads SGHAT; CDR2 reads FQDESV (reference sequence). V was clipped by 5 bases and J by 4 bases; unmatched bases: 4. CDR3 sequence: CASSHWTGGTEAFF. The CDR3 DNA follows: TGTGCCAGCAGCCACTGGACAGGGGGCACTGAAGCTTTCTTT. The whole variable domain, remainder taken from reference TRBV11-1 and TRBJ1-1, is EAEVAQSPRYKITEKSQAVAFWCDPISGHATLYWYRQILGQGPELLVQFQDESVVDDSQLPKDRFSAERLKGVDSTLKIQPAELGDSAMYLCASSHWTGGTEAFFGQGTRLTVV.

The chain combines TRBV2 with TRBJ2-7, with a weak D call TRBD2 (6 bases). CDR1 is SNHLY, CDR2 FYNNEI, per germline. This CDR3 is built from 13 residues. With 4 bases removed from V and 3 bases from J, the gap between germline ends came to 10 bases. In nucleotides, the CDR3 is TGTGCCAGCAGTGCTGGGGGGAACTACGAGCAGTACTTC. This codes for CASSAGGNYEQYF.

The chain couples TRBV15 to TRBJ1-1; TRBD1 matches at 8 bases. CDR3 size: 14 residues. The germline gives CDR1 LNHNV, CDR2 YYDKDF (reference sequence). After removal of 0 bases from V and 6 bases from J, the junction contained 3 bases not matched to a gene. The DNA for the CDR3 is TGTGCCACCAGCAGAGACAGGGGGCTGGCTGAAGCTTTCTTT. Its protein product is CATSRDRGLAEAFF. Combining the CDR3 with reference TRBV15 and TRBJ1-1 gives the whole variable domain DAMVIQNPRYQVTQFGKPVTLSCSQTLNHNVMYWYQQKSSQAPKLLFHYYDKDFNNEADTPDNFQSRRPNTSFCFLDIRSPGLGDTAMYLCATSRDRGLAEAFFGQGTRLTVV.

This clonotype was seen a few times. The rearrangement links TRBV29-1 to TRBJ2-6, with D unclear. CDR1 and CDR2 from the germline V gene are SQVTM and ANQGSEA. This CDR3 spans 14 amino acids. V was clipped by 4 bases and J by 0 bases, with 7 bases between them. As DNA, the CDR3 is TGCAGCGTTGCTACAGCCTCTGGGGCCAACGTCCTGACTTTC. This translates into CSVATASGANVLTF.

This clonotype has a handful of counts. This chain uses TRBV29-1 with TRBJ2-7, with D tentatively TRBD1 or TRBD2 (5 bases each). V gave up 7 bases and J gave up 0 bases, with 16 bases separating them. The CDR3 has 14 amino acids. Germline CDR1 reads SQVTM; CDR2 reads ANQGSEA. The CDR3 DNA is TGCAGCGCCGGCCGGGACCGCAGCTCCTACGAGCAGTACTTC. Its translation is CSAGRDRSSYEQYF.

This clonotype appeared a few times. A much larger clone lies a single base off, so this may be a read error. V and J are TRBV29-1 and TRBJ2-7; 7 bases map to TRBD2. The CDR3 extends over 13 amino acids. V lost 6 bases, J lost 2 bases, and 7 bases stayed unmatched. The germline gives CDR1 SQVTM, CDR2 ANQGSEA. The CDR3, as DNA: TGCAGCGTCCTCCGAGCGGGGACCTACGAGCAGTACTTC. This gives the protein CSVLRAGTYEQYF.

This sequence joins TRBV4-1 and TRBJ1-1, with D unclear. The CDR3 sequence is 16 residues long. Germline V CDR1 and CDR2: MGHRA, YSYEKL. Trimming removed 0 bases from V and 1 base from J, with 12 bases in between. CDR3 coding DNA: TGCGCCAGCAGCCAAGATGGAGCCTCGAGGAACACTGAAGCTTTCTTT. Its translation is CASSQDGASRNTEAFF.

The chain has TRBV28 and TRBJ1-2; 7 bases align to TRBD1. From germline, CDR1 is MDHEN and CDR2 SYDVKM. Trimming at V came to 8 bases and at J to 10 bases, leaving 13 bases not matched to a gene. This CDR3 spans 13 amino acids. For the CDR3, the DNA is TGTGCCAGCCGCCCGACAGGGATGATTGACTACACCTTC. It translates to CASRPTGMIDYTF.

The V gene is TRBV3-1, the J gene TRBJ1-2; D gene ambiguous. The CDR3 extends over 12 amino acids. Germline-derived CDR1 and CDR2 are LGHDT and YNNKEL (reference sequence). Trimming shortened V by 11 bases and J by 4 bases, and 14 bases separated the two germline ends. The CDR3 sequence is CAARTAAYGYTF. In nucleotides, the CDR3 is TGTGCCGCCAGGACTGCTGCCTATGGCTACACCTTC.

Only a few counts were recorded for this clonotype. The genes are TRBV4-3 and TRBJ2-7; 9 bases agree with TRBD1. There are 13 residues in the CDR3. Germline V gene lookup returns CDR1 LGHNA and CDR2 YSLEER. The ends lost 2 bases at V and 6 bases at J; junction bases unmatched: 2. The CDR3 here is CASSQNRGLEQYF. Written as DNA, the CDR3 is TGCGCCAGCAGCCAAAACAGGGGGCTCGAGCAGTACTTC.